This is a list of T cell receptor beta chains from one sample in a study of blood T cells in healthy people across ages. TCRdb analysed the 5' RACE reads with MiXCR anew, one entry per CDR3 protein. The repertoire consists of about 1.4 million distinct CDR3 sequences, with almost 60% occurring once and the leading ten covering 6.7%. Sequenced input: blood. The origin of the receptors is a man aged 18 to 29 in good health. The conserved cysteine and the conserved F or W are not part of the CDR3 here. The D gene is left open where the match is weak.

ASSDPIRKETQY,.,.,12,TRBV2
ATQGGSSYEQY,TRBJ2-7,.,11,TRBV15
ASSHPGQGATEAF,TRBJ1-1,TRBD1,13,TRBV3-1
ASSQDEVRGTHEAF,TRBJ1-1,TRBD1,14,TRBV14
ASSRLAERDTQY,TRBJ2-3,TRBD2,12,TRBV3-1
ASSQERGTGRGYT,TRBJ1-2,TRBD1,13,TRBV4-1
ASSPQGALDNEQF,TRBJ2-1,TRBD1,13,TRBV27
ASSVGATTDTQY,TRBJ2-3,.,12,TRBV5-1
ASSQDQGGSTDTQY,TRBJ2-3,.,14,TRBV3-1
SVDLLGQGRHEQY,TRBJ2-7,TRBD1,13,TRBV29-1
ASSEGHLGNGYT,TRBJ1-2,.,12,TRBV25-1
SADADRPPYEQY,TRBJ2-7,.,12,TRBV20-1
ASSEDGTGLGYT,TRBJ1-2,TRBD1,12,TRBV7-9
ASSQGLAGGSETQY,TRBJ2-5,TRBD2,14,TRBV3-1
ASSPDRVQETQY,TRBJ2-5,TRBD1,12,TRBV5-1
AGGSPGGGAFKTQY,TRBJ2-3,TRBD2,14,TRBV9
ASSEDYAPTGAPLH,TRBJ1-6,.,14,TRBV10-2
AISGGRYNEQF,TRBJ2-1,.,11,TRBV10-3
ASSLGVSEQY,TRBJ2-7,.,10,TRBV5-6
ASSQEEGGYKGPNTEAF,TRBJ1-1,.,17,TRBV14
ASRDIIGQPQH,TRBJ1-5,.,11,TRBV2
SARDSGRLIGNEQF,TRBJ2-1,TRBD2,14,TRBV20-1
ASSDRDRFFRRDTQY,TRBJ2-3,TRBD1,15,TRBV25-1
ASSAYRGANYGYT,TRBJ1-2,TRBD1,13,TRBV5-6
ASSYSASGGPNEQF,TRBJ2-1,TRBD2,14,TRBV6-5
ASSSRTSPRFPSGANVLT,TRBJ2-6,TRBD2,18,TRBV12-3/TRBV12-4
ASSLGGASEQY,TRBJ2-7,.,11,TRBV7-9
ASSPASGGNYEQY,TRBJ2-7,TRBD2,13,TRBV18
ASSSDGLKITSTDTQY,TRBJ2-3,.,16,TRBV11-2
ASSQRNSWGRDNEQF,TRBJ2-1,.,15,TRBV3-1
SVPGLAWNNEQF,TRBJ2-1,.,12,TRBV29-1
ASSLVDLAGDFEQF,TRBJ2-1,TRBD2,14,TRBV5-6
ASRGGVLTDTQY,TRBJ2-3,.,12,TRBV6-2/TRBV6-3
SVESVQGAVDEQY,.,TRBD1,13,TRBV29-1
ASSQVDSNYGYT,TRBJ1-2,.,12,TRBV14
ASSLATFTGYT,TRBJ1-2,.,11,TRBV5-6
ASSYRGRSTGELF,TRBJ2-2,TRBD1,13,TRBV7-2
ASSLTAVGPSYGYT,TRBJ1-2,.,14,TRBV7-9
ASSQYTYGYT,TRBJ1-2,.,10,TRBV25-1
ASSQTQGSPDTQY,TRBJ2-3,.,13,TRBV4-1
ASSETHGRIGEQY,.,.,13,TRBV2
AISESGSGANVLT,TRBJ2-6,.,13,TRBV10-3
ASSTGGAETQY,TRBJ2-5,.,11,TRBV6-1
ASRLYREYEQY,.,.,11,TRBV28
AGSPLGGTTDTQY,TRBJ2-3,.,13,TRBV6-5
AWSQGVGYGYT,TRBJ1-2,.,11,TRBV30
ASRQGRSTEAF,TRBJ1-1,TRBD1,11,TRBV6-5
ASSLLETEAF,TRBJ1-1,.,10,TRBV27
ATSFGQAITYEQY,TRBJ2-7,TRBD1,13,TRBV15
ASSAAWEYNSPLH,TRBJ1-6,.,13,TRBV5-1
ASSQEQRYRDTQY,TRBJ2-3,.,13,TRBV4-3
ASSPRTGAAGANVLT,TRBJ2-6,TRBD1,15,TRBV3-1
ASSGGLAASYEQY,.,TRBD2,13,TRBV6-2/TRBV6-3
ASSDGQTRETQY,TRBJ2-5,.,12,TRBV6-1
ASTREPGLEKLF,TRBJ1-4,.,12,TRBV2
ATSTPGTGEYEQY,TRBJ2-7,TRBD1,13,TRBV15
SAPTSGGRNEQY,TRBJ2-7,TRBD2,12,TRBV20-1
ASSLDGRANSPLH,TRBJ1-6,.,13,TRBV5-5
ASSLRGGTGATEAF,TRBJ1-1,TRBD1,14,TRBV18
ASNPRTSIPDEQF,TRBJ2-1,.,13,TRBV5-1